The source of this T cell receptor (beta chain) is a study of identical twins. As for this clonotype: Antigen specificity is unknown.

The study, taken as a whole, reports: Within beta out-of-frame sequences, the excess sharing observed between twins was weaker. Conclusions were drawn cross-sectionally by statistical analysis, without following the same donors. Cord blood beta clonotypes that were abundant carried fewer insertions, and memory repertoires showed no such trend.

Trimming removed 0 bases from V and 5 bases from J; junction bases left unmatched: 6. CDR1 SGHAT and CDR2 FQNNGV come from the germline V gene. The CDR3 sequence is 15 residues long. Unique molecular identifiers were present on the cDNA, which also gained a universal primer site by template switching. Using its own MiXCR run on the 5' RACE reads, TCRdb lists one record per CDR3 protein. The sample yields approximately 1.8 million distinct CDR3 sequences, 32% seen once. V is TRBV11-2 and J is TRBJ2-7; 8 bases align to TRBD1. The receptor was derived from a newborn girl in good health. Sequencing input: cord blood. The CDR3 sequence is CASSLDGQGSDEQYF. As DNA, the CDR3 is TGTGCCAGCAGCTTAGATGGACAGGGTTCGGACGAGCAGTACTTC.